This TCR beta chain was observed in a study of early T cells in non-severe SARS-CoV-2 infection (dated by TCRdb to 2020 to 2023). Regarding the study in general: Because TCR sequencing was done on bulk RNA from unsorted whole blood, the alpha and beta chains could not be paired. On the study overall, not on this receptor specifically: VDJdb matching was skewed toward anti-spike CD8 responses and likely underestimated virus-specific expansions by missing private and CD4 specificities.

This clonotype was detected ten times or more. No cognate antigen has been identified for it. Base qualities were left out, and no much larger clone turns up one base away. The receptor library was made with 5' RACE. Data came from a NextSeq 500. In the TCR library protocol, unique molecular identifiers were attached to individual cDNA molecules to correct for PCR bias and sequencing error. TCR alpha and beta chains were both sequenced, and the abundances of alpha and beta sequences in each sample were closely correlated with each other. In the authors' own workflow: Decombinator V4 was used to annotate TCR sequences for V gene, J gene and CDR3. Expanded TCRs were defined as changing significantly between any two time points under a Poisson model with p below 0.0001. TCR abundances were normalised to the total number of TCRs sequenced in each sample and reported as counts per million. MAIT TCRs were defined by TRAV1-2 paired with TRAJ12, TRAJ20 or TRAJ33, and iNKT TCRs by TRAV10 paired with TRAJ18. VDJdb, accessed on 1 November 2021, was searched for TCRs annotated for CMV, EBV and SARS-CoV-2, and TCRs annotated for more than one antigen were excluded. TCRdb reprocessed the public reads (quality trimming at Q25 with fastp, clone calling with MiXCR) and kept in-frame beta chains. Each CDR3 protein gets just one entry, which takes the most common genes and DNA from the rows behind it. In this record, the V and J calls reflect TCRdb's handling and not the investigators' own analysis. This sample is represented by over 55,000 distinct CDR3 sequences; more than 7.5% of them were singletons. The ten largest clones represent 3% to 4% of the sample.

Set within a cohort of healthcare workers in London, UK, this nested case-control study involved weekly PCR testing of nasopharyngeal swabs along with blood sampling. Healthcare workers were recruited between 23 and 31 March 2020, during the week of the UK lockdown, and were followed weekly for up to about 16 weeks. The CDR3 has 15 amino acids, counting the end cysteine and phenylalanine. Just the 45-base CDR3 DNA is kept, in frame starting at base 1. CDR1 LNHDA and CDR2 SQIVND were looked up in the germline V gene (reference sequence). Germline trimming: 4 bases from V, 2 bases from J; junction bases outside gene matches: 1.

The source material was whole blood. This TCR derives from an adult who was a healthcare worker with PCR-confirmed SARS-CoV-2 infection or an uninfected control (not recorded which). The V and J genes are TRBV19 and TRBJ2-1; a stretch of 11 junction bases matches TRBD1. CDR3 reads: CASSRDRGAYNEQFF. The nucleotide sequence reads TGTGCCAGTAGTAGGGACAGGGGGGCCTACAATGAGCAGTTCTTC.